This TCR beta chain was obtained from a study of OX40 agonist ivuxolimab in advanced cancers. Turning to the study itself: The dose-escalation cohort was over 65% male, with a mean age of about 60 years, ranging roughly 20 to 80. Partial response was recorded in three patients: one hepatocellular carcinoma and two cutaneous melanoma cases. Study results and limitations: Expanded clones were, on average, more numerous among CD8+ T cells than CD4+.

On this clone itself: Its antigen remains unidentified.

Sampling of blood occurred at baseline, cycle 4 day 1, and cycle 7 day 1. Using immunoSEQ multiplex PCR, the repertoire was profiled, and TCRdb retains in-frame clones only, with some absent. The top ten hold 3.9% of the sample, which has roughly 56,000 clones, roughly 80% seen once. Germline values: CDR1 SGHNT, CDR2 YYREEE (reference sequence). Trimming left V 0 bases short and J 9 bases short, with 11 bases between. This CDR3 contains 13 residues. The sequence was collected from an adult with an advanced solid tumor such as melanoma, head and neck, liver or kidney cancer. Sequenced material: CD4+ or CD8+ T cells sorted from blood, taken in a trial of the OX40 agonist ivuxolimab. The rearrangement uses TRBV5-4 and TRBJ2-3; weak D call: TRBD2 (5 bases). CDR3 sequence reads: CASSLGSSGTQYF. The CDR3 region has the DNA TGTGCCAGCAGCTTGGGGTCCTCGGGGACGCAGTATTTT.